This T cell receptor beta chain was captured in a study of beta chain features in type 1 diabetes. This clone appeared a few times. What it recognizes is unknown. All of the isolated RNA was reverse transcribed, so expressed TCRB transcripts were sequenced. Naive, central memory and regulatory T cell samples produced a mean of about 4 million reads. Data came from immunoSEQ multiplex PCR; TCRdb stores just in-frame clones and leaves some out. The data contain 500,000 to 850,000 clones, roughly an eighth of them singletons. Losses at the gene ends were 4 bases for V and 8 bases for J; bases not matched to a gene: 8. CDR1 SGHRS and CDR2 YFSETQ come from the germline V gene. This CDR3 is 16 amino acids long. Study-wide results and caveats: Significant though moderate, a shortening of TCRB CDR3s appeared in all four CD4+ subsets of Type 1 diabetes patients.

This TCR came from a man younger than 35 with type 1 diabetes. This chain connects TRBV5-1 to TRBJ2-1, with TRBD2 matching over 14 bases. The sample consisted of naive CD4+ T cells from blood. CDR3 in DNA: TGCGCCAGCAGCCTTCCGGGACTAGCGGGAGAGGATGAGCAGTTCTTC. Its translation: CASSLPGLAGEDEQFF.